These 20 T cell receptor beta chains share one sample of origin, sequenced in a study of T cells in Graves' hyperthyroidism and ophthalmopathy (dated by TCRdb to about 2019). Library preparation employed multiplex PCR. TCRdb names Illumina HiSeq 2000 as the instrument used. TCR beta CDR3 regions were amplified from RNA transcripts. For the first round of RT-PCR on the TCR CDR3, the HTBI primer set was used together with the Qiagen OneStep RT-PCR kit. TCRdb reran the public reads through fastp at Q25 and MiXCR, keeping productive beta chains. Every CDR3 protein is listed once, alongside the most common genes and DNA of its rows. The sample includes hundreds of thousands of distinct CDR3 sequences, with approximately 14% observed a single time. The biggest ten clones account for around 25% of the sample. Sequencing was done on a sample of blood. The receptors originated from a woman aged 25-40 years with Graves' hyperthyroidism.

On this clonotype: This may come from a read error, since a much larger clone is one base off. The chain joins TRBV20-1 to TRBJ2-1; D tentatively reads TRBD1 or TRBD2 (5 bases each). The CDR3 extends over 13 amino acids. Germline V gene sequence: CDR1 DFQATT, CDR2 SNEGSKA (reference sequence). The CDR3 protein is CGASPGQANEQFF. CDR3 sequence (DNA): TGCGGTGCTAGCCCGGGGCAAGCGAATGAGCAGTTCTTC.

V gene TRBV15 combines with J gene TRBJ2-1, with D perhaps TRBD1 (6 bases). The CDR3 totals 16 residues. V lost 0 bases to trimming and J lost 7 bases, with 16 bases between them. Germline loops: CDR1 LNHNV, CDR2 YYDKDF (reference sequence). CDR3 DNA sequence: TGTGCCACCAGCAGAGATCGAAGCGTGAGGGGGAATGAGCAGTTCTTC. Encoded protein: CATSRDRSVRGNEQFF.

The chain couples TRBV3-1 to TRBJ2-7; the D is unclear. Per germline, CDR1 LGHDT and CDR2 YNNKEL (reference sequence). This CDR3 contains 14 residues. V lost 1 base and J 3 bases, leaving 10 bases between the germline ends. The DNA of the CDR3 is TGTGCCAGCAGCCAAGTAAATTCCCACTACGAGCAGTACTTC. Amino acids: CASSQVNSHYEQYF.

This clonotype was observed at least ten times. The genes are TRBV28 and TRBJ1-2; no definite D call. Trimming shortened V by 10 bases and J by 10 bases, and 19 bases separated the two germline ends. CDR1 and CDR2 (germline): MDHEN, SYDVKM. This CDR3 has 12 amino acids. This CDR3 reads CAILPAAGNYTF. The CDR3 nucleotides are TGTGCCATCCTACCCGCGGCGGGGAACTACACCTTC.

V usage is TRBV28 and J usage is TRBJ2-3; D gene unclear. CDR1 is MDHEN, CDR2 SYDVKM, per germline. The CDR3 sequence is 14 residues long. Trimming removed 3 bases at V and 2 bases at J, with 9 bases between. The DNA for the CDR3 is TGTGCCAGCAGTTTTGGGATGCACACAGATACGCAGTATTTT. It translates to CASSFGMHTDTQYF.

In its sample, this clonotype was seen a few times. The chain carries TRBV7-9 and TRBJ1-2; TRBD1 matches at 8 bases. Germline CDR1 reads SEHNR; CDR2 reads FQNEAQ (reference sequence). The V gene end was trimmed by 5 bases and the J gene end by 10 bases; junction bases not matched to a gene: 9. The CDR3 totals 13 residues. The CDR3 spells CASSPGTGQSYTF. DNA of the CDR3: TGTGCCAGCAGCCCAGGGACAGGCCAATCCTACACCTTC. Drawing the rest from reference TRBV7-9 and TRBJ1-2, the complete variable domain is DTGVSQNPRHKITKRGQNVTFRCDPISEHNRLYWYRQTLGQGPEFLTYFQNEAQLEKSRLLSDRFSAERPKGSFSTLEIQRTEQGDSAMYLCASSPGTGQSYTFGSGTRLTVV.

Points on this clonotype: A read error may account for a junction end that differs from germline. J is TRBJ1-1 and V is TRBV27; D gene ambiguous. The CDR3 spans 13 residues. Germline V gene data show CDR1 as MNHEY and CDR2 as SMNVEV (reference sequence). This CDR3 reads CPSSLYVSTEAFF. CDR3 nucleotides: TGTCCCAGCAGTTTATATGTGAGCACTGAAGCTTTCTTT.

This clonotype was seen a handful of times. The V gene is TRBV19, the J gene TRBJ2-4; tentative D call: TRBD1 (7 bases). The CDR3 runs 16 residues. Germline CDR1 LNHDA, CDR2 SQIVND (reference sequence). The ends were cut back, 5 bases at V and 8 bases at J, with 22 bases in the middle. This CDR3 is CASSDEPTGRRDIQYF. In DNA form, the CDR3 reads TGTGCCAGTAGTGACGAACCGACAGGGAGGAGGGACATTCAGTACTTC.

This clonotype has just a few counts. The chain carries TRBV27 and TRBJ2-2; maybe TRBD1 (7 bases). Germline V gene sequence: CDR1 MNHEY, CDR2 SMNVEV (reference sequence). The CDR3 totals 17 residues. With 5 bases removed from V and 6 bases from J, the gap between germline ends came to 22 bases. This chain's CDR3 is CASSTFIGRGVSGELFF. The CDR3 DNA is TGTGCCAGCAGTACCTTCATCGGCAGGGGGGTGTCCGGGGAGCTGTTTTTT.

This clonotype was recorded many times. The chain couples TRBV28 to TRBJ2-2; no clear D gene. Per germline, CDR1 MDHEN and CDR2 SYDVKM. This CDR3 is 14 amino acids long. V lost 3 bases and J 4 bases, leaving 9 bases between the germline ends. For the CDR3, the DNA is TGTGCCAGCAGTTTGTTGGCCACCACCGGGGAGCTGTTTTTT. Its protein is CASSLLATTGELFF.

The chain is built from TRBV20-1 and TRBJ2-1, with 8 bases identical to TRBD2. Germline V gives CDR1 DFQATT, CDR2 SNEGSKA (reference sequence). Trimming cost V 0 bases and J 9 bases; bases outside gene matches: 10. The CDR3 sequence is 15 residues long. The CDR3 is CSARDAGGTTLEQFF. In DNA form, the CDR3 reads TGCAGTGCTAGAGATGCGGGGGGCACTACCCTTGAGCAGTTCTTC.

This clonotype has at least ten counts. A read error may produce the germline difference seen at one junction end. V is TRBV15 and J is TRBJ2-5, with 13 positions matching TRBD2. CDR1 and CDR2 (germline): LNHNV, YYDKDF (reference sequence). The CDR3 sequence is 16 residues long. The CDR3 sequence is CATSSGLAGDQETQYF. In nucleotides, the CDR3 is TGTGCCACCAGCAGCGGACTAGCGGGAGACCAGGAGACCCAGTACTTC.

The chain has TRBV19 and TRBJ1-2; a weak D match, TRBD1 (6 bases). V lost 5 bases, J lost 5 bases, and 24 bases lay in between. Germline V gene data show CDR1 as LNHDA and CDR2 as SQIVND (reference sequence). The CDR3 loop spans 17 amino acids. CDR3 coding DNA: TGTGCCAGTAGTGTTTCGTGGGGGCCCCCCTCGAGTTATGGCTACACCTTC. Its protein is CASSVSWGPPSSYGYTF.

This clonotype turned up a few times. The chain joins TRBV4-1 to TRBJ2-7; perhaps TRBD2 as D (7 bases). Trimming took 0 bases from V and 5 from J, leaving 14 bases between them. Germline V gene lookup returns CDR1 MGHRA and CDR2 YSYEKL. There are 15 residues in the CDR3. DNA for the CDR3: TGCGCCAGCAGCCAAGAGGCGGGGGCTTCAGACGAGCAGTACTTC. It translates to CASSQEAGASDEQYF.

This clonotype was counted a few times. This rearrangement joins TRBV11-3 to TRBJ2-2; 7 bases map to TRBD2. From germline, CDR1 is SGHNT and CDR2 YENEEA. The CDR3 extends over 14 amino acids. V trimming: 4 bases; J trimming: 7 bases; junction bases outside the gene matches: 6. CDR3: CASSSRERGGELFF. The CDR3 region has the DNA TGTGCCAGCAGCTCGCGGGAGCGGGGCGGGGAGCTGTTTTTT. Filled out from reference TRBV11-3 and TRBJ2-2, the complete variable domain reads EAGVVQSPRYKIIEKKQPVAFWCNPISGHNTLYWYLQNLGQGPELLIRYENEEAVDDSQLPKDRFSAERLKGVDSTLKIQPAELGDSAVYLCASSSRERGGELFFGEGSRLTVL.

This clonotype was seen repeatedly, ten times or more. This chain connects TRBV20-1 to TRBJ2-7; possibly TRBD2 for D (5 bases). The V gene lost 3 bases and the J gene lost 3 bases, with 12 bases spanning the gap. The CDR3 is 13 residues long. CDR1 is DFQATT, CDR2 SNEGSKA, per germline (reference sequence). The CDR3 region is CSARGAYRYEQYF. In nucleotides, the CDR3 is TGCAGTGCTAGGGGAGCCTACCGCTACGAGCAGTACTTC.

The CDR3 sequence: CSAQSGGSSPLHF. Here the CDR3 DNA reads TGCAGTGCTCAGTCCGGAGGAAGTTCACCCCTCCACTTT. The V and J genes are TRBV20-1 and TRBJ1-6; D unclear. Germline values: CDR1 DFQATT, CDR2 SNEGSKA (reference sequence). Trimming stripped 5 bases from V and 9 bases from J, with 14 bases between. The CDR3 has 13 amino acids.

J is TRBJ2-1 and V is TRBV12-3 or TRBV12-4; D remains unclear. V was trimmed by 5 bases and J by 3 bases, leaving 11 bases between them. The CDR3 length is 14 residues. The CDR3 coding sequence is TGTGCCAGCAGTGACCTAGAGTTCTACAATGAGCAGTTCTTC. Its protein is CASSDLEFYNEQFF.

This clonotype was seen repeatedly, ten times or more. This chain uses TRBV3-1 with TRBJ2-1; TRBD2 agrees at 9 bases. Germline CDR1 is LGHDT and CDR2 is YNNKEL (reference sequence). V lost 4 bases, J lost 7 bases, and 5 bases stayed unmatched. This CDR3 is 14 amino acids long. This chain's CDR3 is CASSPGLAWNEQFF. CDR3 nucleotides: TGTGCCAGCAGCCCAGGACTAGCGTGGAATGAGCAGTTCTTC.

This clonotype came up a few times. The chain carries TRBV30 and TRBJ2-7; D uncertain. This CDR3 spans 11 amino acids. Trimming shortened V by 0 bases and J by 6 bases, and 6 bases separated the two germline ends. Per germline, CDR1 GTSNPN and CDR2 SVGIG (reference sequence). CDR3 in DNA: TGTGCCTGGAGTGTTGTTGTCGAGCAGTACTTC. Its protein is CAWSVVVEQYF.